This T cell receptor beta chain emerged from a study of response to subunit inactivated influenza vaccine. From the RT-PCR reads, TCRdb called clonotypes with MiXCR, one entry per CDR3 protein. The table lists 530,000 or so distinct CDR3 sequences, about 11% of them singletons, with 10% in the top ten. The V and J ends lost 5 bases and 6 bases, in that order; junction bases with no gene match: 11. The CDR3 is 16 residues long. The germline CDR1 and CDR2 sequences are SGHAT and FQNNGV. The source material was PBMCs from blood, sampled on the day of vaccination. The receptor's source is a man in his fifties who received an inactivated influenza vaccine. J is TRBJ2-1 and V is TRBV11-2, with TRBD2 matching 9 bases. Here the CDR3 DNA reads TGTGCCAGCAGCGGTTGGAGTAGCGGGAGTATCAATGAGCAGTTCTTC. It codes for CASSGWSSGSINEQFF. The full variable domain, its missing parts supplied by reference TRBV11-2 and TRBJ2-1, is EAGVAQSPRYKIIEKRQSVAFWCNPISGHATLYWYQQILGQGPKLLIQFQNNGVVDDSQLPKDRFSAERLKGVDSTLKIQPAKLEDSAVYLCASSGWSSGSINEQFFGPGTRLTVL.